This T cell receptor (beta chain) appears in the sequencing data of a study of beta chain features in type 1 diabetes. Each donor gave one heparinised blood draw averaging roughly 100 mL. CD4+ naive, central memory, regulatory and stem cell-like memory cells were sorted via CD45RO/CCR7/CD25/CD127/CD95/CD27. For this clone: Antigen specificity is unknown.

Sequenced material consisted of expressed TCRB transcripts (all of the isolated RNA was reverse transcribed). Produced via immunoSEQ multiplex PCR; TCRdb's table is partial and in-frame only. The table records 120,000 or so clones, around 15% of them present only once. Study-wide points: A moderate, significant TCRB CDR3 shortening appeared in type 1 diabetes across four CD4+ subsets. Relative to healthy donors, patients appeared to have naive, central memory and Treg TCRB repertoires that were more similar.

Germline loops: CDR1 SNHLY, CDR2 FYNNEI. The CDR3 is made up of 11 amino acids. With 6 bases removed from V and 3 bases from J, the gap between germline ends came to 5 bases. This sequence joins TRBV2 and TRBJ2-5; TRBD1 or TRBD2 may be the D gene (5 bases each). This sequence originates from a man in his late teens or twenties with type 1 diabetes. Sequencing was done on a sample of central memory CD4+ T cells from blood. The CDR3 sequence: CASRGEETQYF. CDR3 bases: TGTGCCAGCAGGGGGGAAGAGACCCAGTACTTC.